This entry features one T cell receptor (beta chain) sequence. Naive CD4+ cells were sorted as CD4+CD8-CD45RO-CD45RA+; naive CD8+ as CD8+CD4-CD45RA+CD27bright. This sample stems from a study of healthy donors' naive CD4 and CD8 T cells. Looking at the study overall: Three donor age groups were sampled: 20-25, 40-50 and 60-70 years; half female. For TCR alpha, new primers spanned all functional IMGT alpha genes.

This CDR3 is built from 15 residues. Germline lookup yields CDR1 MNHNY and CDR2 SVGAGI (reference sequence). Trimming at V came to 4 bases and at J to 5 bases, leaving 4 bases not matched to a gene. Starting from approximately 500 ng of total RNA, TCR libraries were made with linear amplification. TCRdb called the reads again in MiXCR, with one record for every CDR3 protein. The table has about 180,000 distinct CDR3 sequences, 65% to 75% seen once; the top ten hold roughly 2.4%. V gene TRBV6-6 combines with J gene TRBJ2-1; 11 positions agree with TRBD2. The sequence was collected from a pool of human donors in good health; the sample pools cells from several healthy donors. Sequenced sample: naive CD4+ and CD8+ T cells sorted from blood, pooled from several donors. The CDR3 protein is CASSSLAGGDNEQFF. The CDR3 DNA sequence: TGTGCCAGCAGTTCGCTAGCGGGAGGTGACAATGAGCAGTTCTTC.